This record concerns one T cell receptor beta chain sequence. The entry originates in a study of blood T cell repertoires in COVID-19. Study-wide background: Whether acute or convalescent, the COVID-19 samples came from the United States, Italy and Spain. From T cells, B-cell-depleted T cells, or PBMCs came the material, which was cDNA or gDNA.

The ends were cut back, 0 bases at V and 3 bases at J, with 10 bases in the middle. The CDR3 is made up of 14 amino acids. CDR1 and CDR2 from the germline V gene are SGHNT and YYREEE (reference sequence). Methods used by the authors: Quantification of nucleated cells was approximated via reference gene primer amplification. The protocol was immunoSEQ multiplex PCR, while the TCRdb copy is restricted to in-frame clones and leaves out a portion. That table furnishes V, J and clone size, whereas the DNA furnished D and trimming. The sample has approximately 29,000 clones; more than 70% are singletons. The chain couples TRBV5-4 to TRBJ2-7, with TRBD1 as a possible D gene (7 bases). The material sequenced was peripheral blood. This TCR derives from a human donor with active COVID-19. The donor label of this sample is uncertain. The CDR3 DNA reads as TGTGCCAGCAGCTTGGCAGGGGGGAACTACGAGCAGTACTTC. It codes for CASSLAGGNYEQYF.